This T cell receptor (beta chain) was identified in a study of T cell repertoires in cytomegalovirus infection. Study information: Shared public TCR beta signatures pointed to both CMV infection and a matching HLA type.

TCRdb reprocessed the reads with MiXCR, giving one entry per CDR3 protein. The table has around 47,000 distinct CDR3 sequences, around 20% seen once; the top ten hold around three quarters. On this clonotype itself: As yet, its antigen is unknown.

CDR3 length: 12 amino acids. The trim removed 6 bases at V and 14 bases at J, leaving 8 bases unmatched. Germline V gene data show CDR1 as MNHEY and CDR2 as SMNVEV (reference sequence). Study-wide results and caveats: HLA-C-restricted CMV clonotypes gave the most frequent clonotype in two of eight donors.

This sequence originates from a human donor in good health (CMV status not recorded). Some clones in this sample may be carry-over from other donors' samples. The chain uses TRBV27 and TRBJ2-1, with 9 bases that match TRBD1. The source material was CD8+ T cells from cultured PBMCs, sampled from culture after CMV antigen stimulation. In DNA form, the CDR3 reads TGTGCCAGCAGACGACCGGGACAGGGAGAGTTCTTC. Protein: CASRRPGQGEFF.